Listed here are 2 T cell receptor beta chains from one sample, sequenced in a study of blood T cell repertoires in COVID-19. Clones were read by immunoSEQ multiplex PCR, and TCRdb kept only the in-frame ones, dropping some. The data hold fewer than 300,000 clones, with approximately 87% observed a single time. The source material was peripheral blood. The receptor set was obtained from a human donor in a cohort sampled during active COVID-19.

CDR3 in amino acids: CASSPSPGQGYEQYF. The CDR3, as DNA: TGTGCCAGCAGTCCGTCGCCGGGACAGGGTTACGAGCAGTACTTC. The chain couples TRBV27 to TRBJ2-7; 9 bases align to TRBD1. With V trimmed by 5 bases and J by 4 bases, 9 bases remained unmatched. CDR1 and CDR2 (germline): MNHEY, SMNVEV (reference sequence). The CDR3 consists of 15 residues.

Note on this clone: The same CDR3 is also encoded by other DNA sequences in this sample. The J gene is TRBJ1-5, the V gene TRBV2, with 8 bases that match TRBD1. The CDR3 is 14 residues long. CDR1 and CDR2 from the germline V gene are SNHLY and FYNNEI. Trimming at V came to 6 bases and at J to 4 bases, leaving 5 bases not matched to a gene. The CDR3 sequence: CASSRQGSNQPQHF. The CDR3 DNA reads TGTGCCAGCAGCCGACAGGGGTCTAATCAGCCCCAGCATTTT.